Sequencing of this TCR beta chain was carried out in a study of cytomegalovirus exposure and HLA in healthy donors. Study-level results: A later analysis found common viral pathogens apparently linked to several of the most significant clusters. A later analysis showed HLA-associated TCR beta chains outstripping equally common others in clonal expansion. Specificity of three CMV-associated chains for CMV antigens was verified in vitro.

Concerning this clone: Its specificity is not known.

Per germline, CDR1 MGHDK and CDR2 SYGVNS. V lost 8 bases, J lost 14 bases, and 10 bases stayed unmatched. CDR3 length equals 13 residues. Primers for the PCR totalled 60 Vbeta and 13 Jbeta. Sequencing used immunoSEQ multiplex PCR; TCRdb keeps in-frame clones, though not all of them. The table lists fewer than 200,000 clones, roughly 83% of them singletons. The sample taken for sequencing was PBMCs. The chain uses TRBV25-1 and TRBJ1-6, with TRBD1 identical over 9 bases. The receptor was derived from a man aged 25-45 years in good health and CMV-seronegative. CDR3 in DNA: TGTGCCAGCCATTCCCGGACAGGGGCTACCCTCCACTTT. This encodes CASHSRTGATLHF.